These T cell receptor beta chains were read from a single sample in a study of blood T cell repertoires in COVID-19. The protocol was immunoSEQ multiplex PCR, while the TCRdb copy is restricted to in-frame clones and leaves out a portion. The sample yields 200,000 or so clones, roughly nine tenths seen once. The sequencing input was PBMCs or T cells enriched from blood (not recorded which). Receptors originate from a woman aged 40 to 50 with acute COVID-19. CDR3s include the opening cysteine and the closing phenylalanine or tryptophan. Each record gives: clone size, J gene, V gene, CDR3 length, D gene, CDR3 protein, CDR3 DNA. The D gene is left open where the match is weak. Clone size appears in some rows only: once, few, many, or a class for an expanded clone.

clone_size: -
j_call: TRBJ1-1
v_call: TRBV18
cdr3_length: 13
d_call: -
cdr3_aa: CASSPTGGTEAFF
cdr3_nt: TGTGCCAGCTCACCGACGGGGGGCACTGAAGCTTTCTTT

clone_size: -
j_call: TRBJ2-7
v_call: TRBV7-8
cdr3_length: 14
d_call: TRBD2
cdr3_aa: CASSRDGTSGEQYF
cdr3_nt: TGTGCCAGCAGCCGTGACGGGACTAGCGGCGAGCAGTACTTC

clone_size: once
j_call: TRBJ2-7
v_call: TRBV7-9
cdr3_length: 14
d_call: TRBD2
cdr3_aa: CASSLNSGPYEQYF
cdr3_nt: TGTGCCAGCAGCTTGAATAGCGGGCCGTACGAGCAGTACTTC

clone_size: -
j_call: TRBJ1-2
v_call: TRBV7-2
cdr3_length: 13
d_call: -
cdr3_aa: CASSLFSGEGYTF
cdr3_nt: TGTGCCAGCAGCTTATTTTCAGGGGAAGGCTACACCTTC

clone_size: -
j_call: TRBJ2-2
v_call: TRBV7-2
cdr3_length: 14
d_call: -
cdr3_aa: CASSASGGTGELFF
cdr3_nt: TGTGCCAGCAGCGCGTCAGGGGGGACCGGGGAGCTGTTTTTT

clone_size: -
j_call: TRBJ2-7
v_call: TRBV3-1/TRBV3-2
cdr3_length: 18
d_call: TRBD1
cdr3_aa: CASSQGTSGTDLSGEQYF
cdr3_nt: TGTGCCAGCAGCCAAGGGACCTCCGGGACAGATCTCTCGGGAGAGCAGTACTTC

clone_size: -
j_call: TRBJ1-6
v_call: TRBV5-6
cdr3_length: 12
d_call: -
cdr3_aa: CASSLFRSPLHF
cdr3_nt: TGTGCCAGCAGCTTGTTTCGTTCACCCCTCCACTTT

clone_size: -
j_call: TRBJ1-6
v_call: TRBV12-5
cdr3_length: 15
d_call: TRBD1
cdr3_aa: CASGLHGQGGSPLHF
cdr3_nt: TGTGCTAGTGGTTTGCATGGACAGGGCGGTTCACCCCTCCACTTT

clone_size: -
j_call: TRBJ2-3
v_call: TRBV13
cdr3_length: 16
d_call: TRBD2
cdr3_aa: CASSLSNTGGTDTQYF
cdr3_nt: TGTGCCAGCAGCTTAAGTAACACGGGAGGGACAGATACGCAGTATTTT

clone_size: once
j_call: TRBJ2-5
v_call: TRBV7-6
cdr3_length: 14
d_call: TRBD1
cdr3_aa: CASSPGQGGETQYF
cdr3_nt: TGTGCCAGCAGCCCCGGACAGGGCGGGGAGACCCAGTACTTC

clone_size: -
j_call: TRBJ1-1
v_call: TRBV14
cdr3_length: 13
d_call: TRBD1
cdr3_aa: CASSQVTGGMAFF
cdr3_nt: TGTGCCAGCAGCCAAGTGACAGGGGGGATGGCTTTCTTT

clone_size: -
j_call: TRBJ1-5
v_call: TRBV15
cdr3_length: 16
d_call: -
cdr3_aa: CATSTRSQGSNQPQHF
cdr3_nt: TGTGCCACCAGCACCCGATCCCAGGGGAGCAATCAGCCCCAGCATTTT

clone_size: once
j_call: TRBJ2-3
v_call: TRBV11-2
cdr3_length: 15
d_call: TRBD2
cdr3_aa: CASSLIAGGRDTQYF
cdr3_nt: TGTGCCAGCAGCTTAATAGCGGGGGGAAGGGATACGCAGTATTTT

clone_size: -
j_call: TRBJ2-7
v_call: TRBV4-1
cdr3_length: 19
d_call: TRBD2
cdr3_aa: CASSQDWGLAGEPSYEQYF
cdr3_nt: TGCGCCAGCAGCCAAGATTGGGGACTAGCGGGAGAACCCTCCTACGAGCAGTACTTC

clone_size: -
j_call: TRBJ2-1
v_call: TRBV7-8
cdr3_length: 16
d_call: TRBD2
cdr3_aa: CASSLDRAGRYNEQFF
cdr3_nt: TGTGCCAGCAGCTTAGATCGAGCGGGGCGCTACAATGAGCAGTTCTTC

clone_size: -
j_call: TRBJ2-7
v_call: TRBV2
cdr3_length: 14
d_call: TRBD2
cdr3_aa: CASSAGLAGIEQYF
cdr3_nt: TGTGCCAGCAGTGCCGGACTAGCGGGGATCGAGCAGTACTTC

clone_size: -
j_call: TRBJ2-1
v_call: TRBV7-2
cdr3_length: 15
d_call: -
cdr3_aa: CASSLASGTYNEQFF
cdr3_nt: TGTGCCAGCAGCTTAGCCAGCGGCACCTACAATGAGCAGTTCTTC

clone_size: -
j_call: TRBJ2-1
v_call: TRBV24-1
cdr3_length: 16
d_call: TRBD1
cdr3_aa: CATSDSGQGGGNEQFF
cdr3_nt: TGTGCCACCAGTGACTCGGGACAGGGGGGTGGGAATGAGCAGTTCTTC

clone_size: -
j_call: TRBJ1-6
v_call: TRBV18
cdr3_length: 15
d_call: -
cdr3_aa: CASSPEGGWNSPLHF
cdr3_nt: TGTGCCAGCTCACCCGAAGGGGGTTGGAATTCACCCCTCCACTTT

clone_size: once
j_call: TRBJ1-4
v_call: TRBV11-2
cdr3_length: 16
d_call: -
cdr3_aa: CASSLAFGGDNEKLFF
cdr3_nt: TGTGCCAGCAGCTTAGCCTTTGGAGGGGATAATGAAAAACTGTTTTTT